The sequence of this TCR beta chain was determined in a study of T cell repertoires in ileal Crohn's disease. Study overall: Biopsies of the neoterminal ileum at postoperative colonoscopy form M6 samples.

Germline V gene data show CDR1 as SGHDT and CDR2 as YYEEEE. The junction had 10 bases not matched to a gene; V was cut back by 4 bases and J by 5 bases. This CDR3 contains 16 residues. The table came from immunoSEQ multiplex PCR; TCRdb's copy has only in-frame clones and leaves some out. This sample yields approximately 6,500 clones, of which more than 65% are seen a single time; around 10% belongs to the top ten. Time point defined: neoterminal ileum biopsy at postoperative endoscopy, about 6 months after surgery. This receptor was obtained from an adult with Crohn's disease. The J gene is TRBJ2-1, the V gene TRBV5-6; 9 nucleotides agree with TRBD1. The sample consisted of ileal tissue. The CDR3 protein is CASSPVSGQGNNEQFF. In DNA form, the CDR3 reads TGTGCCAGCAGCCCCGTTTCGGGACAGGGTAACAATGAGCAGTTCTTC.